This TCR beta chain was obtained from a study of T-cell memory formation after mild COVID-19. V lost 2 bases, J lost 0 bases, and 18 bases lay in between. The CDR3 totals 18 residues. In germline, CDR1 is SGHRS, CDR2 YFSETQ. TCRdb used MiXCR to reprocess the 5' RACE reads, holding one entry per CDR3 protein. The table records about 280,000 distinct CDR3 sequences, roughly 8.2% of them present only once. The sequenced sample consisted of PBMCs or a T cell subset sorted from them (not recorded which). The source is a man younger than 30 who had mild COVID-19 (a few samples of this study predate the infection). Cell type and time point are not known. The chain joins TRBV5-1 to TRBJ1-5; weak D call: TRBD1 (6 bases). CDR3 nucleotide sequence: TGCGCCAGCAGCTTTGGTCCAGGGGTTGGGGATAGCAATCAGCCCCAGCATTTT. It yields the protein CASSFGPGVGDSNQPQHF.